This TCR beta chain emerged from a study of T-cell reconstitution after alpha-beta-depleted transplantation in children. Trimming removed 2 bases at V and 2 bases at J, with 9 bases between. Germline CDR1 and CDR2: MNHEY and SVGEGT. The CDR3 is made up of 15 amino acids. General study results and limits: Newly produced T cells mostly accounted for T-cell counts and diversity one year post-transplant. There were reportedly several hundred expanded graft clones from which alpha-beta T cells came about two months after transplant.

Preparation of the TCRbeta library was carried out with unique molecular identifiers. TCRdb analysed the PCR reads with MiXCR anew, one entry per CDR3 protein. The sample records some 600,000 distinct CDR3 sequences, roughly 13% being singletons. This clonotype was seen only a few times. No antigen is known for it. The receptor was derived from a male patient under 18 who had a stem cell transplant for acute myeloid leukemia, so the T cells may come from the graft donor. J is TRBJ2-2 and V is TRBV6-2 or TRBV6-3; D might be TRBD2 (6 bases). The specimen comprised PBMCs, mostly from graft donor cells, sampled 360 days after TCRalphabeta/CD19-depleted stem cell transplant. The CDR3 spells CASSYGDSNTGELFF. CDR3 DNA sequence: TGTGCCAGCAGTTACGGGGACTCTAACACCGGGGAGCTGTTTTTT.